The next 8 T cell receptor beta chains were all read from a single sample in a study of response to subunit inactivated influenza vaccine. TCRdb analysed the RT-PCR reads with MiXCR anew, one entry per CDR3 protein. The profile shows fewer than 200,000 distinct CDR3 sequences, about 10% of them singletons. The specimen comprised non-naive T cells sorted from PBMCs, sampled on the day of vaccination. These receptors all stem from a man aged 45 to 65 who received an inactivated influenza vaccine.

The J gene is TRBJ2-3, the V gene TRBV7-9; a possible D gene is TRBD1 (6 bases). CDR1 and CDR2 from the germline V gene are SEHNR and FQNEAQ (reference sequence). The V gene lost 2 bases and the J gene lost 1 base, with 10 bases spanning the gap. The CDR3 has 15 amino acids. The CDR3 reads CASSLWGPRTDTQYF. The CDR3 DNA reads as TGTGCCAGCAGCTTATGGGGGCCGCGCACAGATACGCAGTATTTT.

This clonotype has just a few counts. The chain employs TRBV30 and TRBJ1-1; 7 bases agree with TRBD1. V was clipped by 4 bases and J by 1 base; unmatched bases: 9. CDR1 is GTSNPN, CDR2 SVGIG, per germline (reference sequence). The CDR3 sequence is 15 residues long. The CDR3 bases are TGTGCCTGGAAGGGACAGAGGGGGTGGAACACTGAAGCTTTCTTT. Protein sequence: CAWKGQRGWNTEAFF.

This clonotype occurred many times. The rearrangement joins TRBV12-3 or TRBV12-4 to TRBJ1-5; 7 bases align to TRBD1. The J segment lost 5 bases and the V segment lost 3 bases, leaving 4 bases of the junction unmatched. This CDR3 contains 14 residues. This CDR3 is CASSFVGGDQPQHF. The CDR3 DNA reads TGTGCCAGCAGTTTCGTAGGGGGCGATCAGCCCCAGCATTTT.

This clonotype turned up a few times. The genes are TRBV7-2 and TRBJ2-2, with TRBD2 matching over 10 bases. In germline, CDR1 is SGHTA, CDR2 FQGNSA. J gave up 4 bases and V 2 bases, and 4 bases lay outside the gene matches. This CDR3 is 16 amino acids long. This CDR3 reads CASSLIWTSGTGELFF. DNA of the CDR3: TGTGCCAGCAGCTTAATTTGGACTAGCGGCACCGGGGAGCTGTTTTTT.

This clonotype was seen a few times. The CDR3 sequence is CASTSYRVHGYTF. DNA of the CDR3: TGTGCCAGCACGAGTTACAGGGTACATGGCTACACCTTC. The chain couples TRBV27 to TRBJ1-2, with a possible D match to TRBD1 (6 bases). Germline-derived CDR1 and CDR2 are MNHEY and SMNVEV (reference sequence). Trimming took 7 bases from V and 6 from J, leaving 15 bases between them. CDR3 length equals 13 residues.

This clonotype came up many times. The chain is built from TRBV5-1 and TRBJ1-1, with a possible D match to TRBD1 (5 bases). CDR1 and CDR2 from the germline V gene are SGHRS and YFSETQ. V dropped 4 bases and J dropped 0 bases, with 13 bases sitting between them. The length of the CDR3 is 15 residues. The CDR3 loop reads CASSPVGGMNTEAFF. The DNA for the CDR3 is TGCGCCAGCAGCCCTGTTGGGGGGATGAACACTGAAGCTTTCTTT.

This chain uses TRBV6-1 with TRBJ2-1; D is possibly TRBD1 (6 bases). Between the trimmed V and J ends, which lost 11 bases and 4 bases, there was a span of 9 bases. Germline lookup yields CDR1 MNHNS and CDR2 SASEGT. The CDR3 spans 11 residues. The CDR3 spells CAGRGYNEQFF. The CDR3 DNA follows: TGTGCCGGAAGGGGGTACAATGAGCAGTTCTTC.

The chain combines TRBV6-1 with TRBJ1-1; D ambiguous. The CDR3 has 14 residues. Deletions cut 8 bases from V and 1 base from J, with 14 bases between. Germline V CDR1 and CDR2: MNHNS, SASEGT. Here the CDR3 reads CASRQAVANTEAFF. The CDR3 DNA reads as TGTGCCAGCCGCCAGGCGGTGGCGAACACTGAAGCTTTCTTT.